The present T cell receptor (beta chain) was sequenced within a study of T cell responses to AZD1222 COVID-19 vaccine (dated by TCRdb to 2020 to 2023). At the level of the whole study: AZD1222 recipients given second doses at about 4 weeks or at about 12 weeks were pooled, since spike-specific TCR depth and breadth were not found to differ between the two schedules. A total of approximately 250 trial participants underwent TCR sequencing, of whom about 200 had received two doses of AZD1222 and 26 had received two doses of the MenACWY control vaccine. Trial participants were enrolled by age into 18-55, 56-69 and 70-plus year subgroups, with approximately 150, 30 and 60 TCR-sequenced participants respectively.

This clone was picked up one time. Its antigen specificity is not known. No much larger clone exists at a distance of one base, and base qualities are not known. There are 12 amino acids in the CDR3, from cysteine to phenylalanine inclusive. Only the CDR3 region is kept as DNA, spanning 36 bases read in frame from base 1. The V end loses 7 bases and the J end loses 8 bases, and a stretch of 15 bases separates them. The germline V gene provides CDR1 SQVTM and CDR2 ANQGSEA. Points the paper makes about the study in general: Conclusions about previously exposed vaccinees were limited because only 6 or 7 AZD1222 recipients were SARS-CoV-2 seropositive at baseline. Because no day 14 peak-response samples were available, repertoires were characterized only after the peak T cell response. After two AZD1222 doses, both the breadth and the depth of spike-specific TCRs were significantly higher than at day 0 and than in MenACWY recipients. In the small 56-69-year group, the increase in depth fell short of significance, most likely because of low power. Participants were mostly white British and included more females than males, and it was suggested by the authors that clonal diversity may have been underestimated. Reportedly, almost half of the unique spike-specific TCRs recognized epitopes lying outside the regions that are mutated in the B.1.351 and B.1.1.7 variants. The whole spike protein was spanned by vaccine-associated CD4 TCRs, and dominant responses were seen in regions 160-218 and 743-854.

The CDR3 regions of human TCRbeta chains were analyzed by immunosequencing. The authors processed their data as follows. Repertoire TCRs were checked for matches against a reference library of SARS-CoV-2-specific TCRs that had been generated using the MIRA antigen-specificity platform. Breadth was defined as the fraction of unique TCRs that were SARS-CoV-2-associated, and depth was defined as the fraction of total T cells that were SARS-CoV-2-associated. Using the MIRA data, every spike-specific TCR was mapped to the spike region that the TCR reacted to and assigned to either a CD4 or a CD8 class. Log10-transformed breadth and depth values were compared by one-way ANOVA with Sidak's multiple comparisons tests. TCRdb mirrors the immuneACCESS table, restricted to in-frame sequences. Some clones are absent from its copies; in checked studies, under half trace to an unresolved V gene, and the reason for the others is unknown. V, J and clone size reflect that table, while D and trimming were determined from the DNA. Recorded for this sample are 150,000 to 190,000 clones; over 75% of them occurred a single time. The ten largest clones add up to 1.5% to 2% of the sample.

The time point label on this specimen signifies: baseline before first vaccination. Vaccinee samples came from UK trials COV001 and COV002, including a single-blind randomized controlled phase 2/3 trial of AZD1222 (ChAdOx1 nCoV-19) in healthy adults. For TCRbeta chain sequencing, PBMC samples from trial participants were taken at day 0 and at day 28 after the second dose. The TCR comes from an adult in good health. The material was peripheral blood, obtained on day 0 of AZD1222 vaccination. The chain joins TRBV29-1 to TRBJ1-5, with TRBD1 tentatively as D gene (5 bases match). The DNA is TGCAGCGCCGGGGCTCCCGGGGAGCCCCAGCATTTT. This codes for CSAGAPGEPQHF.